This T cell receptor beta chain was sequenced in a study of cytomegalovirus exposure and HLA in healthy donors. Broader study findings: An analysis was carried out at a later point. It showed that HLA-associated TCR beta chains were more clonally expanded than equally common non-associated chains.

Primers: 60 Vbeta forward and 13 Jbeta reverse. Assay: immunoSEQ multiplex PCR; the TCRdb copy retains only in-frame clones and omits some. The data contain over 65,000 clones, around 80% of them singletons. The germline V and J ends were trimmed by 6 bases and 7 bases, with 22 bases remaining between them. The CDR3 has 15 residues. Germline values: CDR1 MDHEN, CDR2 SYDVKM. As regards this clone: What it binds is unknown.

The rearrangement links TRBV28 to TRBJ2-7; TRBD2 is a possible D gene (6 bases). The source of this sequence is a man aged 40-49 years in good health and CMV-seronegative. The sample consisted of PBMCs. The CDR3: CASSPSRGFGSEQYF. CDR3 DNA: TGTGCCAGCAGCCCCTCTCGGGGGTTCGGTAGTGAGCAGTACTTC.